These 17 T cell receptor beta chains share one sample of origin, sequenced in a study of identical twins. From the 5' RACE reads, TCRdb called clonotypes with MiXCR, one entry per CDR3 protein. This table has 250,000 to 300,000 distinct CDR3 sequences, about 8.3% appearing once. This sample also appeared in a second study, on yellow fever vaccine responses in identical twins.

The sequenced material came from CD8+ T cells sorted from blood. The origin of the receptors is a woman aged 18-30 years in good health.

This clonotype came up a few times. V usage is TRBV28 and J usage is TRBJ2-3; unclear D gene. This CDR3 comprises 15 residues. Looked up from germline, CDR1 is MDHEN and CDR2 is SYDVKM. V dropped 7 bases and J dropped 1 base, with 15 bases sitting between them. The CDR3 reads CASIPSRVRTDTQYF. The CDR3 DNA follows: TGTGCCAGCATCCCGTCCCGGGTCCGCACAGATACGCAGTATTTT.

A note on this clonotype: This could be a read error, since a much larger clone is one nucleotide away. This rearrangement joins TRBV7-8 to TRBJ2-2; D not certain. The germline V gene has CDR1 SGHVS and CDR2 FQNEAQ. The germline V and J ends were trimmed by 4 bases and 7 bases, with 4 bases remaining between them. The CDR3 length is 11 residues. The CDR3 loop is CASSSDGELFF. The DNA for the CDR3 is TGTGCCAGCAGCTCGGACGGGGAGCTGTTTTTT. The entire variable domain, with the rest obtained from reference TRBV7-8 and TRBJ2-2, is as follows: GAGVSQSPRYKVAKRGQDVALRCDPISGHVSLFWYQQALGQGPEFLTYFQNEAQLDKSGLPSDRFFAERPEGSVSTLKIQRTQQEDSAVYLCASSSDGELFFGEGSRLTVL.

This clonotype was detected only a few times. The chain couples TRBV30 to TRBJ2-1; 11 positions match TRBD2. The CDR3 extends over 16 amino acids. The V gene's germline CDR1 is GTSNPN and CDR2 SVGIG (reference sequence). The V gene end was trimmed by 5 bases and the J gene end by 8 bases; junction bases not matched to a gene: 14. The CDR3 nucleotides are TGTGCCTGGTCGGGAGGACTAGCGGGCCCACACGATGAGCAGTTCTTC. It encodes CAWSGGLAGPHDEQFF.

The rearrangement joins TRBV20-1 to TRBJ2-7; tentatively, D is TRBD2 (5 bases). Germline V gives CDR1 DFQATT, CDR2 SNEGSKA (reference sequence). The CDR3 covers 11 residues. In DNA form, the CDR3 reads TGCAGCGCTGGAGGCAGTACCGAGCAGTACTTC. Translated: CSAGGSTEQYF.

This sequence joins TRBV29-1 and TRBJ1-2; D is uncertain. V was shortened by 2 bases and J by 3 bases, with 13 bases between the two germline ends. Per the germline V gene, CDR1 is SQVTM and CDR2 is ANQGSEA. This CDR3 region has 14 residues. CDR3 nucleotides: TGCAGCGTTGAACGGTCGGAAGAGTACTATGGCTACACCTTC. This sequence encodes CSVERSEEYYGYTF.

This clonotype was counted only a few times. CDR3 in amino acids: CASSYMAQNTGELFF. In nucleotides, the CDR3 is TGTGCCAGCAGTTACATGGCTCAGAACACCGGGGAGCTGTTTTTT. The J gene is TRBJ2-2, the V gene TRBV6-5; D is uncertain. Germline V lookup: CDR1 MNHEY, CDR2 SVGAGI. The CDR3 extends over 15 amino acids. V was trimmed by 2 bases and J by 1 base, leaving 8 bases between them.

This clonotype was seen a few times. The rearrangement uses TRBV2 and TRBJ2-7; TRBD1 matches at 9 bases. The CDR3 totals 14 residues. The germline gives CDR1 SNHLY, CDR2 FYNNEI. With V trimmed by 3 bases and J by 6 bases, 6 bases remained unmatched. The chain's CDR3 is CASSEGDRAGEQYF. The CDR3 DNA sequence: TGTGCCAGCAGTGAGGGGGACAGGGCGGGCGAGCAGTACTTC.

The chain couples TRBV18 to TRBJ2-7; D ambiguous. The CDR3 sequence is 16 residues long. Germline V gene lookup returns CDR1 KGHSH and CDR2 LQKENI. Trimming took off 3 bases at V and 4 bases at J, with 19 bases between the two ends. CDR3 in amino acids: CASSPGRSTIAYEQYF. CDR3 nucleotides: TGTGCCAGCTCACCTGGTAGATCTACCATAGCTTACGAGCAGTACTTC.

The V and J genes are TRBV28 and TRBJ2-1; TRBD2 matches at 9 bases. The germline V gene has CDR1 MDHEN and CDR2 SYDVKM. V dropped 4 bases and J dropped 9; count of bases not matched to a gene: 7. The CDR3 is 14 amino acids. CDR3 bases: TGTGCCAGCAGTTATGCGGGAGGGCCGAGTGAGCAGTTCTTC. Translated: CASSYAGGPSEQFF.

This clonotype was found a few times. The chain has TRBV7-2 and TRBJ1-1; 8 bases align to TRBD1. Per the germline V gene, CDR1 is SGHTA and CDR2 is FQGNSA. The CDR3 extends over 15 amino acids. Trimming at V came to 5 bases and at J to 3 bases, leaving 8 bases not matched to a gene. CDR3 coding DNA: TGTGCCAGCAGCCCAATCGACAGGGGCGACACTGAAGCTTTCTTT. Its protein product is CASSPIDRGDTEAFF.

At least ten counts were recorded for this clonotype. This chain connects TRBV28 to TRBJ2-3; D might be TRBD1 (5 bases). This CDR3 spans 17 amino acids. V dropped 7 bases and J dropped 2 bases, with 22 bases sitting between them. Per germline, CDR1 MDHEN and CDR2 SYDVKM. The CDR3 is CASNKANRFPFTDTQYF. CDR3 coding DNA: TGTGCCAGCAATAAGGCAAACAGGTTTCCCTTCACAGATACGCAGTATTTT. Together with reference TRBV28 and TRBJ2-3, the CDR3 gives the full variable domain: DVKVTQSSRYLVKRTGEKVFLECVQDMDHENMFWYRQDPGLGLRLIYFSYDVKMKEKGDIPEGYSVSREKKERFSLILESASTNQTSMYLCASNKANRFPFTDTQYFGPGTRLTVL.

There are many counts of this clonotype. The rearrangement uses TRBV4-3 and TRBJ2-1; 9 nucleotides match TRBD2. The V gene's germline CDR1 is LGHNA and CDR2 YSLEER. J gave up 4 bases and V 4 bases, and 8 bases lay outside the gene matches. The CDR3 has 16 residues. In nucleotides, the CDR3 is TGCGCCAGCAGCCGCGACCCTAGCGGGGAATACAATGAGCAGTTCTTC. Protein: CASSRDPSGEYNEQFF.

This clonotype has at least ten counts. This chain joins TRBV29-1 and TRBJ2-7; D is possibly TRBD1 (5 bases). This CDR3 comprises 13 residues. Trimming pared 0 bases from V and 7 bases from J, leaving 13 bases between. Looked up from germline, CDR1 is SQVTM and CDR2 is ANQGSEA. The CDR3 nucleotides read TGCAGCGTTGAAGATCGTGACCGGACAGAGCAGTACTTC. This translates into CSVEDRDRTEQYF.

The sample holds a few counts of this clonotype. The V and J genes are TRBV20-1 and TRBJ1-4; D is unresolved. CDR1 is DFQATT, CDR2 SNEGSKA, per germline (reference sequence). This CDR3 is built from 12 residues. The V end was cut by 3 bases, the J end by 6 bases, with 8 bases between. The DNA of the CDR3 is TGCAGTGCTAGTTACCGAGATGAAAAACTGTTTTTT. This translates into CSASYRDEKLFF.

V gene TRBV9 combines with J gene TRBJ2-7, with D perhaps TRBD1 (5 bases). Looked up from germline, CDR1 is SGDLS and CDR2 is YYNGEE. The CDR3 loop spans 15 amino acids. V shed 3 bases and J shed 3 bases, with 16 bases lying between them. The CDR3, as DNA: TGTGCCAGCAGCGCGAATACAGGTCCAGGCTACGAGCAGTACTTC. Its protein is CASSANTGPGYEQYF. Variable domain in full (rest from reference TRBV9 and TRBJ2-7): DSGVTQTPKHLITATGQRVTLRCSPRSGDLSVYWYQQSLDQGLQFLIQYYNGEERAKGNILERFSAQQFPDLHSELNLSSLELGDSALYFCASSANTGPGYEQYFGPGTRLTVT.

The rearrangement joins TRBV7-6 to TRBJ2-3; 10 bases map to TRBD2. V dropped 1 base and J dropped 0; count of bases not matched to a gene: 19. Germline lookup yields CDR1 SGHVS and CDR2 FNYEAQ. CDR3 size: 22 residues. The CDR3, as DNA: TGTGCCAGCAGCTTAGTCGGGTTTGAGCCCATTCCGGGACTAGCGAGCACAGATACGCAGTATTTT. The encoded protein is CASSLVGFEPIPGLASTDTQYF.

This sequence joins TRBV20-1 and TRBJ1-2, with D possibly being TRBD1 (5 bases). Germline V gene sequence: CDR1 DFQATT, CDR2 SNEGSKA (reference sequence). This CDR3 comprises 14 residues. With 0 bases removed from V and 3 bases from J, the gap between germline ends came to 11 bases. This CDR3 reads CSARDLGVDYGYTF. DNA of the CDR3: TGCAGTGCTAGAGATCTAGGGGTCGACTATGGCTACACCTTC.